This T cell receptor beta chain was documented in a study of T cell responses to AZD1222 COVID-19 vaccine. Sequencing used immunoSEQ multiplex PCR; TCRdb keeps in-frame clones, though not all of them. The sample has over 45,000 clones, approximately 85% seen once. This clone showed up just a few times. The source was peripheral blood, collected on day 0 of MenACWY control vaccination. This receptor was taken from an adult in good health.

CDR3 loop: CASSYSGAGVLFEQYF. The CDR3 DNA sequence: TGTGCCAGCAGTTACTCCGGGGCGGGAGTCCTCTTCGAGCAGTACTTC. The rearrangement uses TRBV6-5 and TRBJ2-7, with 7 bases identical to TRBD2. J gave up 6 bases and V 0 bases, and 11 bases lay outside the gene matches. CDR1 MNHEY and CDR2 SVGAGI come from the germline V gene. The length of the CDR3 is 16 residues.